Listed below are T cell receptor beta chains from one sample, sequenced in a study of cytomegalovirus exposure and HLA in healthy donors. Libraries were prepared by immunoSEQ multiplex PCR; TCRdb keeps only in-frame clonotypes and omits some of them. The table includes about 69,000 clones, about 74% detected once. Specimen: PBMCs. The receptors come from a woman between 25 and 40 years old in good health and CMV-seropositive. CDR3s include the opening cysteine and the closing phenylalanine or tryptophan. The D gene is left open where the match is weak.

TRBV19,TRBJ1-5,NA,CASSTQGGNQPQHF
TRBV4-1,TRBJ2-2,NA,CASSQYSTVRGELFF
TRBV29-1,TRBJ1-5,NA,CSVVPGGNQPQHF
TRBV5-1,TRBJ2-3,NA,CASSPGGNGDTQYF
TRBV27,TRBJ1-1,TRBD1,CASRTGGLGTEAFF
TRBV7-9,TRBJ1-3,TRBD1,CASSLLWTGSGNTIYF
TRBV2,TRBJ2-7,NA,CASSGVLTIGEQYF
TRBV6-6,TRBJ1-5,NA,CASKTAGNNQPQHF
TRBV2,TRBJ2-7,NA,CASTSETVTYEQYF
TRBV27,TRBJ2-1,NA,CASSLGAAEVNEQFF
TRBV5-1,TRBJ2-2,TRBD1,CASSLRTGATGELFF
TRBV7-2,TRBJ2-5,NA,CASSLGQNQETQYF
TRBV9,TRBJ2-7,TRBD2,CASSVEGGYSYEQYF
TRBV5-1,TRBJ1-2,TRBD1,CASSLGQGARGYTF
TRBV7-2,TRBJ2-7,NA,CASSQFQYEQYF
TRBV7-2,TRBJ1-2,NA,CASSLTSGAYGYTF
TRBV7-9,TRBJ1-5,NA,CASSLEGGQPQHF
TRBV4-1,TRBJ1-1,NA,CASSQDRGYRDAFF
TRBV28,TRBJ1-4,TRBD1,CASSSTLDRAEKLFF
TRBV9,TRBJ2-1,NA,CASSPGTTLRNEQFF
TRBV4-3,TRBJ1-2,NA,CASSQGPERDYGYTF
TRBV28,TRBJ2-7,TRBD2,CASSSQREGLDEQYF
TRBV13,TRBJ1-2,NA,CASSRYREGGYTF